Included here is one T cell receptor (beta chain) sequence, with context. The treatment here: preoperative locoregional IRX-2 cytokine immunotherapy. This phase Ib study tested locoregional IRX-2 cytokine immunotherapy given before surgery. The record originates from a study of preoperative IRX-2 immunotherapy in early breast cancer. The assay was immunoSEQ multiplex PCR, and TCRdb's table has in-frame clones only and misses some. The data contain about 38,000 clones, around 82% of them singletons. V was pared by 7 bases and J by 0 bases, with 4 bases between. Germline V gene lookup returns CDR1 MNHGY and CDR2 SAAAGT. This CDR3 has 13 residues.

The genes are TRBV6-8 and TRBJ2-6; no firm D call. Material: lymph node tissue, obtained after IRX-2 immunotherapy. This TCR derives from a human donor with breast cancer. The CDR3 is CASMVSGANVLTF. DNA for the CDR3: TGTGCCAGCATGGTCTCTGGGGCCAACGTCCTGACTTTC.